The 25 T cell receptor beta chains listed next were all sequenced from one sample in a study of T-cell reconstitution after alpha-beta-depleted transplantation in children. Construction of the TCRbeta library involved unique molecular identifiers. TCRdb independently ran MiXCR on the PCR reads; one entry per CDR3 protein. Altogether nearly 350,000 distinct CDR3 sequences are present, 15% to 20% being singletons, with the ten largest covering roughly 40%. Source: PBMCs, mostly from graft donor cells, taken 360 days after TCRalphabeta/CD19-depleted stem cell transplant. The receptors originated from a male patient aged 2-15 years who had a stem cell transplant for acute lymphoblastic leukemia, so the T cells may come from the graft donor.

The rearrangement uses TRBV6-2 or TRBV6-3 and TRBJ2-2; D gene uncertain. Trimming shortened V by 3 bases and J by 6 bases, and 5 bases separated the two germline ends. Germline values: CDR1 MNHEY, CDR2 SVGEGT. This CDR3 comprises 12 residues. The CDR3 DNA sequence: TGTGCCAGCAGTTATCGGCCCGGGGAGCTGTTTTTT. It translates to CASSYRPGELFF.

This clonotype was counted between two and nine times. The rearrangement joins TRBV20-1 to TRBJ2-5; perhaps D is TRBD1 or TRBD2 (5 bases each). Germline CDR1 and CDR2: DFQATT and SNEGSKA (reference sequence). Trimming removed 5 bases at V and 3 bases at J, with 22 bases between. CDR3 length equals 16 residues. The CDR3 DNA is TGCAGTGCTGATGGGGGAAGCGGCCCCGGGGAAGAGACCCAGTACTTC. Translated: CSADGGSGPGEETQYF.

This clonotype was counted a few times. The chain couples TRBV4-2 to TRBJ2-1; 8 bases are shared with TRBD1. Losses at the gene ends were 3 bases for V and 4 bases for J; bases not matched to a gene: 11. Germline CDR1 and CDR2: LGHNA and YNFKEQ. This CDR3 spans 17 amino acids. The CDR3 spells CASSHEPGQGRYNEQFF. The CDR3 region has the DNA TGTGCCAGCAGCCACGAGCCCGGACAGGGCAGGTACAATGAGCAGTTCTTC.

V and J are TRBV2 and TRBJ2-5, with TRBD1 matching over 7 bases. The trim removed 5 bases at V and 1 base at J, leaving 16 bases unmatched. This CDR3 has 18 residues. CDR1 is SNHLY, CDR2 FYNNEI, per germline. Here the CDR3 reads CASSSGTGAPWVQETQYF. DNA for the CDR3: TGTGCCAGCAGTTCCGGAACAGGGGCCCCATGGGTCCAAGAGACCCAGTACTTC.

The chain employs TRBV4-1 and TRBJ1-2; D call uncertain. V was clipped by 1 base and J by 0 bases, with 6 bases between them. In germline, CDR1 is MGHRA, CDR2 YSYEKL. This CDR3 region has 14 residues. Here the CDR3 DNA reads TGCGCCAGCAGCCAAGTTTCGTCTAACTATGGCTACACCTTC. It translates to CASSQVSSNYGYTF.

This clonotype was counted between two and nine times. The chain joins TRBV20-1 to TRBJ2-2; D unresolved. Germline V gives CDR1 DFQATT, CDR2 SNEGSKA (reference sequence). This CDR3 spans 12 amino acids. The V end was cut by 2 bases, the J end by 5 bases, with 6 bases between. The CDR3 reads CSARSVTGELFF. In nucleotides, the CDR3 is TGCAGTGCTAGATCGGTTACCGGGGAGCTGTTTTTT.

V is TRBV5-1 and J is TRBJ2-7; no firm D call. The V gene lost 0 bases and the J gene lost 2 bases, with 9 bases spanning the gap. Per germline, CDR1 SGHRS and CDR2 YFSETQ. The CDR3 is 14 amino acids. This CDR3 reads CASSLDPTPYEQYF. The CDR3, as DNA: TGCGCCAGCAGCTTGGACCCCACGCCCTACGAGCAGTACTTC. The variable domain in full, completed from reference TRBV5-1 and TRBJ2-7, reads KAGVTQTPRYLIKTRGQQVTLSCSPISGHRSVSWYQQTPGQGLQFLFEYFSETQRNKGNFPGRFSGRQFSNSRSEMNVSTLELGDSALYLCASSLDPTPYEQYFGPGTRLTVT.

This clonotype was counted between two and nine times. In DNA form, the CDR3 reads TGCGCCAGCAGCCCGAGCTGGGGAGGGGAGACAGATACGCAGTATTTT. Translating gives CASSPSWGGETDTQYF. The chain carries TRBV4-1 and TRBJ2-3, with 7 bases aligning to TRBD2. J gave up 3 bases and V 4 bases, and 10 bases lay outside the gene matches. Germline CDR1 and CDR2: MGHRA and YSYEKL. The CDR3 length is 16 residues.

The V call is TRBV10-3, the J call TRBJ1-6, with 9 bases aligning to TRBD1. V shed 4 bases, J shed 10 bases, and the junction held 5 bases outside the gene matches. CDR3 size: 14 residues. The germline gives CDR1 ENHRY, CDR2 SYGVKD. The CDR3 DNA sequence: TGTGCCATCAGTGGAACAGGGGGCGAATCACCCCTCCACTTT. Its protein product is CAISGTGGESPLHF.

This clonotype was seen repeatedly, ten times or more. The gene calls are TRBV4-2 and TRBJ2-2; tentatively, D is TRBD1 (6 bases). Trimming took off 0 bases at V and 4 bases at J, with 12 bases between the two ends. The CDR3 loop spans 16 amino acids. Germline V gene data show CDR1 as LGHNA and CDR2 as YNFKEQ. The CDR3 DNA reads as TGTGCCAGCAGCCAAGATGGGGGCACGATCACCGGGGAGCTGTTTTTT. Translating it yields CASSQDGGTITGELFF.

This clonotype was observed a few times. This rearrangement joins TRBV18 to TRBJ1-1; D not resolved. Trimming removed 3 bases at V and 1 base at J, with 9 bases between. The CDR3 totals 14 residues. Germline V gene data show CDR1 as KGHSH and CDR2 as LQKENI. CDR3 region: CASSPHPENTEAFF. CDR3 DNA: TGTGCCAGCTCACCGCATCCGGAGAACACTGAAGCTTTCTTT.

This clonotype was detected a few times. This sequence joins TRBV24-1 and TRBJ2-7; maybe TRBD2 (7 bases). V lost 3 bases to trimming and J lost 8 bases, with 16 bases between them. Germline loops: CDR1 KGHDR, CDR2 SFDVKD. This CDR3 is built from 14 residues. In DNA form, the CDR3 reads TGTGCCACCAGTGATCCCGGTGGGGGGGCTAAGCAGTACTTC. Translated: CATSDPGGGAKQYF.

This clonotype was picked up a small number of times. This rearrangement joins TRBV6-1 to TRBJ2-1; 9 nucleotides align to TRBD2. CDR1 MNHNS and CDR2 SASEGT come from the germline V gene. CDR3 size: 17 residues. Losses at the gene ends were 6 bases for V and 8 bases for J; bases not matched to a gene: 17. The CDR3 DNA is TGTGCCAGCAGACCAGCAATTTTAGCGGGAGCGGGCGATGAGCAGTTCTTC. This gives the protein CASRPAILAGAGDEQFF.

The rearrangement joins TRBV12-3 or TRBV12-4 to TRBJ2-2, with a weak D call TRBD2 (5 bases). The ends were cut back, 2 bases at V and 5 bases at J, with 15 bases in the middle. CDR3 size: 16 residues. The CDR3 DNA reads TGTGCCAGCAGTTTAAGAGCTAGCCTGGGGACCGGGGAGCTGTTTTTT. As protein: CASSLRASLGTGELFF.

The gene calls are TRBV24-1 and TRBJ1-4, with TRBD1 as a possible D gene (6 bases). The CDR3 sequence is 17 residues long. The V gene lost 3 bases and the J gene lost 3 bases, with 16 bases spanning the gap. Per the germline V gene, CDR1 is KGHDR and CDR2 is SFDVKD. For the CDR3, the DNA is TGTGCCACCAGTGATCTCTCCAGGGGTGACTCTAATGAAAAACTGTTTTTT. Translation gives CATSDLSRGDSNEKLFF.

J is TRBJ2-1 and V is TRBV30; D is ambiguous. This CDR3 region has 12 residues. V lost 0 bases to trimming and J lost 9 bases, with 9 bases between them. Germline V gene sequence: CDR1 GTSNPN, CDR2 SVGIG (reference sequence). The CDR3 is CAWSVQGTEQFF. The CDR3 nucleotides read TGTGCCTGGAGTGTTCAAGGTACTGAGCAGTTCTTC.

The J gene is TRBJ1-1, the V gene TRBV5-6, with TRBD1 matching over 11 bases. The germline V gene has CDR1 SGHDT and CDR2 YYEEEE. The CDR3 is 17 residues long. V shed 2 bases and J 4 bases; nucleotides not matched to a gene: 10. The CDR3 protein is CASSLGPPGTGGTEAFF. As DNA, the CDR3 is TGTGCCAGCAGCTTAGGGCCTCCCGGGACAGGGGGCACTGAAGCTTTCTTT.

This clonotype has more than one count but fewer than ten. The chain recombines TRBV4-2 with TRBJ1-1, with 7 bases fitting TRBD1. The CDR3 sequence is 15 residues long. V trimming: 1 base; J trimming: 2 bases; junction bases outside the gene matches: 4. The germline gives CDR1 LGHNA, CDR2 YNFKEQ. The CDR3 DNA reads as TGTGCCAGCAGCCAAGGCGGGACAGTAAACACTGAAGCTTTCTTT. Protein sequence: CASSQGGTVNTEAFF.

This clonotype came up a few times. The V gene is TRBV4-3, the J gene TRBJ2-1; 7 bases align to TRBD1. From germline, CDR1 is LGHNA and CDR2 YSLEER. The CDR3 totals 18 residues. V lost 1 base and J lost 5; bases outside the gene matches: 14. The CDR3: CASSQGDRVVSKHNEQFF. In nucleotides, the CDR3 is TGCGCCAGCAGCCAAGGCGACAGGGTCGTTTCAAAGCACAATGAGCAGTTCTTC.

This clonotype was seen just once. The CDR3 loop is CASSQDGGGLEKLFF. In nucleotides, the CDR3 is TGCGCCAGCAGCCAAGATGGTGGGGGGCTGGAAAAACTGTTTTTT. V usage is TRBV4-3 and J usage is TRBJ1-4; D perhaps matches TRBD1 (6 bases). Germline V gene data show CDR1 as LGHNA and CDR2 as YSLEER. Trimming removed 0 bases at V and 8 bases at J, with 13 bases between. This CDR3 has 15 amino acids.

This clonotype was seen more than once but under ten times. This chain links TRBV27 with TRBJ2-7, with 7 bases aligning to TRBD1. V shed 3 bases and J 0 bases; nucleotides not matched to a gene: 5. The length of the CDR3 is 15 residues. Germline CDR1 MNHEY, CDR2 SMNVEV (reference sequence). The CDR3 loop reads CASSFRGLSSYEQYF. Here the CDR3 DNA reads TGTGCCAGCAGTTTTAGGGGGCTAAGCTCCTACGAGCAGTACTTC.

This clonotype was detected a few times. Written as DNA, the CDR3 is TGTGCCAGCAGCTCCCAGGGGGTATCCGGTGAGCAGTTCTTC. Translated: CASSSQGVSGEQFF. The chain employs TRBV7-9 and TRBJ2-1, with TRBD1 matching over 7 bases. Germline V CDR1 and CDR2: SEHNR, FQNEAQ (reference sequence). The CDR3 has 14 residues. V gave up 4 bases and J gave up 9 bases; unmatched junction bases: 9.

This clonotype was counted only a few times. This chain links TRBV24-1 with TRBJ2-3; 9 bases are shared with TRBD1. Germline CDR1 and CDR2: KGHDR and SFDVKD. The V segment lost 4 bases and the J segment 0 bases; nucleotides outside the gene matches: 4. The CDR3 has 16 residues. In DNA, the CDR3 is TGTGCCACCAGTGACTCGACAGGGGGTAGCACAGATACGCAGTATTTT. It specifies CATSDSTGGSTDTQYF.

This clonotype was seen only a few times. The chain recombines TRBV27 with TRBJ2-7; 10 bases fit TRBD1. This CDR3 is 15 amino acids long. Germline V gives CDR1 MNHEY, CDR2 SMNVEV (reference sequence). J was trimmed by 7 bases and V by 6 bases; bases with no gene match: 12. For the CDR3, the DNA is TGTGCCAGCAGCTTACCCCGACAGGGGGCGGGAGAGCAGTACTTC. Translation: CASSLPRQGAGEQYF.

The chain carries TRBV5-1 and TRBJ2-6, with D possibly TRBD1 on 6 matching bases. Germline V gene data show CDR1 as SGHRS and CDR2 as YFSETQ. The CDR3 extends over 16 amino acids. Trimming left V 4 bases short and J 0 bases short, with 11 bases between. CDR3 sequence: CASSPLTGSGANVLTF. CDR3 nucleotides: TGCGCCAGCAGCCCTCTGACAGGCTCTGGGGCCAACGTCCTGACTTTC.